These 5 T cell receptor beta chains were sequenced from one sample in a study of blood T cell repertoires in COVID-19. TCRdb keeps only in-frame clones here, not all; method: immunoSEQ multiplex PCR. Here the sample spans a few hundred thousand clones, roughly 80% being singletons. Sample: peripheral blood. All receptors derive from an older woman with COVID-19, enrolled during active disease.

The gene calls are TRBV7-2 and TRBJ2-7; no clear D. V was shortened by 0 bases and J by 3 bases, with 12 bases between the two germline ends. This CDR3 has 15 residues. Germline V gene data show CDR1 as SGHTA and CDR2 as FQGNSA. The DNA of the CDR3 is TGTGCCAGCAGCTTAGCGTATGTCATCGGCTACGAGCAGTACTTC. This encodes CASSLAYVIGYEQYF.

The V gene is TRBV24-1, the J gene TRBJ2-5, with D maybe TRBD2 (5 bases). Germline V gene lookup returns CDR1 KGHDR and CDR2 SFDVKD. With 4 bases removed from V and 4 bases from J, the gap between germline ends came to 9 bases. The CDR3 consists of 13 residues. The CDR3 is CATSDWAGETQYF. DNA of the CDR3: TGTGCCACCAGTGACTGGGCGGGAGAGACCCAGTACTTC.

The J gene is TRBJ1-6, the V gene TRBV2; D ambiguous. Germline V gene sequence: CDR1 SNHLY, CDR2 FYNNEI. The V end was cut by 4 bases, the J end by 6 bases, with 16 bases between. The CDR3 is made up of 16 amino acids. CDR3 nucleotide sequence: TGTGCCAGCAGTGTTCGGCAGGCAATAACTAATTCACCCCTCCACTTT. It codes for CASSVRQAITNSPLHF.

The chain recombines TRBV9 with TRBJ1-4, with 9 bases aligning to TRBD1. The junction had 5 bases not matched to a gene; V was cut back by 3 bases and J by 8 bases. The V gene's germline CDR1 is SGDLS and CDR2 YYNGEE. There are 14 residues in the CDR3. CDR3 in amino acids: CASSAGTGREKLFF. In nucleotides, the CDR3 is TGTGCCAGCAGCGCCGGGACAGGGCGCGAAAAACTGTTTTTT. Supplemented by reference TRBV9 and TRBJ1-4, the full variable domain reads DSGVTQTPKHLITATGQRVTLRCSPRSGDLSVYWYQQSLDQGLQFLIQYYNGEERAKGNILERFSAQQFPDLHSELNLSSLELGDSALYFCASSAGTGREKLFFGSGTQLSVL.

The V call is TRBV19, the J call TRBJ1-3; no reliable D call. V lost 7 bases to trimming and J lost 0 bases, with 19 bases between them. CDR1 and CDR2 from the germline V gene are LNHDA and SQIVND (reference sequence). This CDR3 has 17 amino acids. CDR3 in DNA: TGTGCCAGTACCCCAAGGGAGGGTCAGCGCTCTGGAAACACCATATATTTT. The encoded protein is CASTPREGQRSGNTIYF.